Following are 13 T cell receptor beta chains from one sample sequenced in a study of T cells in Graves' hyperthyroidism and ophthalmopathy. The source material, RNA transcripts, was used to amplify TCR beta CDR3 regions. The HTBI primer set was used in a first-round RT-PCR of the TCR CDR3. TCRdb independently ran MiXCR on the multiplex PCR reads; one entry per CDR3 protein. Of over 700,000 distinct CDR3 sequences in the sample, around 20% are singletons; the top ten hold over 15%. The sequencing input was blood. The source of these receptors is a woman aged 50 to 60 with Graves' hyperthyroidism that later progressed to Graves' ophthalmopathy.

This clonotype has just one count. The chain has TRBV19 and TRBJ1-6, with TRBD1 identical over 7 bases. The J segment lost 7 bases and the V segment lost 5 bases, leaving 8 bases of the junction unmatched. Germline V CDR1 and CDR2: LNHDA, SQIVND (reference sequence). CDR3 length equals 15 residues. The CDR3 sequence: CASSVQQGQNSPLHF. CDR3 in DNA: TGTGCCAGTAGTGTTCAACAGGGGCAAAATTCACCCCTCCACTTT. Full variable domain (remainder filled in from reference TRBV19 and TRBJ1-6): DGGITQSPKYLFRKEGQNVTLSCEQNLNHDAMYWYRQDPGQGLRLIYYSQIVNDFQKGDIAEGYSVSREKKESFPLTVTSAQKNPTAFYLCASSVQQGQNSPLHFGNGTRLTVT.

This clonotype was seen repeatedly, ten times or more. This chain uses TRBV12-3 or TRBV12-4 with TRBJ1-2, with unresolved D. This CDR3 has 13 residues. V was clipped by 1 base and J by 4 bases, with 7 bases between them. CDR3 DNA sequence: TGTGCCAGCAGTTTAGACGGGTTCTATGGCTACACCTTC. Translation gives CASSLDGFYGYTF.

The V gene is TRBV29-1, the J gene TRBJ1-5; 8 positions agree with TRBD1. Germline trimming cut 6 bases from V and 3 bases from J; bases unmatched to any gene: 4. The CDR3 contains 13 residues. From germline, CDR1 is SQVTM and CDR2 ANQGSEA. The CDR3 is CSVRTGINQPQHF. The CDR3 DNA reads as TGCAGCGTGCGGACAGGGATCAATCAGCCCCAGCATTTT.

This clonotype was counted between two and nine times. The V gene is TRBV5-5, the J gene TRBJ1-1; D might be TRBD1 (5 bases). Per the germline V gene, CDR1 is SGHKS and CDR2 is YYEKEE (reference sequence). Trimming stripped 1 base from V and 0 bases from J, with 13 bases between. The CDR3 covers 16 residues. The CDR3 loop reads CASSLYQGRVNTEAFF. The DNA of the CDR3 is TGTGCCAGCAGCTTGTATCAGGGACGGGTGAACACTGAAGCTTTCTTT.

This clonotype occurred many times. The chain employs TRBV12-5 and TRBJ2-3, with TRBD1 matching 7 bases. From germline, CDR1 is LGHNT and CDR2 FRNRAP. The CDR3 has 15 residues. J gave up 5 bases and V 0 bases, and 5 bases lay outside the gene matches. The CDR3 coding sequence is TGTGCTAGTGGTTTGGTTAGCTCAGGGGGAGATACGCAGTATTTT. It yields the protein CASGLVSSGGDTQYF.

The chain is built from TRBV10-1 and TRBJ2-1; 8 bases match TRBD2. The CDR3 spans 16 residues. Germline assignment: CDR1 WNHNN and CDR2 SYGVQD (reference sequence). Unmatched junction bases numbered 9, after V lost 4 bases and J lost 4 bases. This CDR3 is CASSVSASGPYNEQFF. The CDR3 DNA is TGCGCCAGCAGTGTTTCGGCTAGCGGGCCATACAATGAGCAGTTCTTC.

There are a few counts of this clonotype. The genes are TRBV4-2 and TRBJ2-7, with TRBD2 as a possible D gene (6 bases). The CDR3 runs to 15 residues. Germline CDR1 LGHNA, CDR2 YNFKEQ. Trimming left V 0 bases short and J 7 bases short, with 16 bases between. DNA for the CDR3: TGTGCCAGCAGCCAAGACGCGCGCCCGGAGGGGGAGCAGTACTTC. This gives the protein CASSQDARPEGEQYF.

This clonotype was observed a few times. The chain couples TRBV6-5 to TRBJ2-3; no clear D. The CDR3 is 12 residues long. The germline gives CDR1 MNHEY, CDR2 SVGAGI. V gave up 4 bases and J gave up 8 bases, with 10 bases separating them. In nucleotides, the CDR3 is TGTGCCAGCAGTTGGGCAGGTGGTACGCAGTATTTT. The encoded protein is CASSWAGGTQYF.

This sequence joins TRBV3-1 and TRBJ1-5; 7 bases are a match to TRBD1. V gave up 4 bases and J gave up 11 bases; unmatched junction bases: 8. CDR3 length: 13 residues. The germline V gene encodes CDR1 LGHDT and CDR2 YNNKEL (reference sequence). CDR3 bases: TGTGCCAGCAGCCGGGGGGACAGTCGGTCCCAGCATTTT. This codes for CASSRGDSRSQHF.

This clonotype was detected ten times or more. The rearrangement links TRBV12-3 or TRBV12-4 to TRBJ2-2, with TRBD1 identical over 8 bases. There are 16 residues in the CDR3. J gave up 0 bases and V 5 bases, and 5 bases lay outside the gene matches. The CDR3 DNA follows: TGTGCCAGCAGTCGAGAGGGACAGGCGAACACCGGGGAGCTGTTTTTT. It specifies CASSREGQANTGELFF.

This chain connects TRBV5-1 to TRBJ2-1; no firm D call. This CDR3 has 14 amino acids. The germline CDR1 and CDR2 sequences are SGHRS and YFSETQ. V gave up 0 bases and J gave up 10 bases, with 14 bases separating them. The CDR3: CASSLGAQASEQFF. The CDR3, as DNA: TGCGCCAGCAGCTTGGGGGCCCAAGCATCCGAGCAGTTCTTC.

This clonotype was recorded many times. The V gene is TRBV12-3 or TRBV12-4, the J gene TRBJ2-5; 10 bases align to TRBD1. The V gene end was trimmed by 5 bases and the J gene end by 1 base; junction bases not matched to a gene: 7. This CDR3 comprises 16 residues. CDR3 nucleotide sequence: TGTGCCAGCAGTGCACCGGGACAGGGGATCCAAGAGACCCAGTACTTC. Amino acids: CASSAPGQGIQETQYF.

This clonotype has ten or more counts. This CDR3 reads CRGGTDTQYF. For the CDR3, the DNA is TGCAGAGGGGGCACAGATACGCAGTATTTT. The chain recombines TRBV20-1 with TRBJ2-3, with D tentatively TRBD1 (5 bases). Germline V lookup: CDR1 DFQATT, CDR2 SNEGSKA (reference sequence). The CDR3 contains 10 residues.